The rows below give T cell receptor beta chains drawn from one sample of a study of cytomegalovirus exposure and HLA in healthy donors. The data were produced by immunoSEQ multiplex PCR, yet TCRdb's version contains in-frame clones alone and is incomplete. The data contain approximately 110,000 clones, about 73% of them singletons. Sequencing used PBMCs. These receptors were taken from a woman in her thirties or forties in good health and CMV-seronegative. CDR3s include the opening cysteine and the closing phenylalanine or tryptophan. D genes are given only for firm matches. For some rows the clone size is stated as once, few or many, or as a class when expanded; others skip it.

d_call j_call v_call clone_size cdr3_nt cdr3_aa
. TRBJ2-7 TRBV13 . TGTGCCAGCAGCAAGGGGGGGAGGACCTACGAGCAGTACTTC CASSKGGRTYEQYF
TRBD1 TRBJ1-4 TRBV29-1 . TGCAGCGTTGAAGGGACAGGGAAAAACGTGTTTTTT CSVEGTGKNVFF
TRBD1 TRBJ1-5 TRBV19 . TGTGCCAGTATCAATACCCCCGGGACAGGGGTTCAGCCCCAGCATTTT CASINTPGTGVQPQHF
TRBD2 TRBJ2-1 TRBV6-6 . TGTGCCAGCAGTTACTCGACAGCGGGAGGGAAGGATGAGCAGTTCTTC CASSYSTAGGKDEQFF
TRBD1 TRBJ2-7 TRBV5-5 . TGTGCCAGCAGCGAACGACAGGGTTACGAGCAGTACTTC CASSERQGYEQYF
. TRBJ1-1 TRBV29-1 . TGCAGCGCCGGGGAGGTGAACACTGAAGCTTTCTTT CSAGEVNTEAFF
. TRBJ2-1 TRBV29-1 . TGCAGCGTTGGGACAGAAACTTACAATGAGCAGTTCTTC CSVGTETYNEQFF
. TRBJ1-2 TRBV7-2 . TGTGCCAGCAGCCGCGACAGTCACTCCTATGGCTACACCTTC CASSRDSHSYGYTF
TRBD1 TRBJ1-5 TRBV7-2 . TGTGCCAGCAGCTTACAACAGGGGGGAGGACAGCCCCAGCATTTT CASSLQQGGGQPQHF
TRBD1 TRBJ2-2 TRBV4-1 once TGCGCCAGCAGCCAAACAGGGGGCCGAAACACCGGGGAGCTGTTTTTT CASSQTGGRNTGELFF
. TRBJ2-5 TRBV5-1 . TGCGCCAGCAGCTCTCATACCGGGACTAGGGGGCGGGAGACCCAGTACTTC CASSSHTGTRGRETQYF
. TRBJ2-5 TRBV6-1 many TGTGCCAGCAGCCCCGGTGAGCCCCAAGAGACCCAGTACTTC CASSPGEPQETQYF
. TRBJ1-4 TRBV29-1 . TGCAGCGTAACCGTTGGACAGATATCTAATGAAAAACTGTTTTTT CSVTVGQISNEKLFF
. TRBJ2-2 TRBV7-9 . TGTGCCAGCAGCTTATCCCTAACGAACACCGGGGAGCTGTTTTTT CASSLSLTNTGELFF
TRBD2 TRBJ2-3 TRBV7-8 . TGTGCCAGCAGCTTACCGGTGGGAGGGCAAACTAGCACAGATACGCAGTATTTT CASSLPVGGQTSTDTQYF
TRBD2 TRBJ2-7 TRBV6-5 . TGTGCCAGCAGCGGACTAGCGAAAACTCCCTACGAGCAGTACTTC CASSGLAKTPYEQYF
. TRBJ1-4 TRBV18 . TGTGCCAGCTCCATCAGGGCAACTAATGAAAAACTGTTTTTT CASSIRATNEKLFF
TRBD1 TRBJ1-2 TRBV5-4 . TGTGCCAGCAGGGATGACAGGGAGCGCTATGGCTACACCTTC CASRDDRERYGYTF
TRBD1 TRBJ2-7 TRBV15 . TGTGCCACCAGCTTGGACAGGGGACACGAGCAGTACTTC CATSLDRGHEQYF
. TRBJ2-7 TRBV5-1 few TGCGCCAGCAGTAGCTCGGGATACACCTACGAGCAGTACTTC CASSSSGYTYEQYF
. TRBJ1-2 TRBV9 . TGTGCCAGCAGCGTAGGTAACAGCTACTATGGCTACACCTTC CASSVGNSYYGYTF
TRBD2 TRBJ2-3 TRBV7-3 . TGTGCCAGCAGCCTTACTCTAGCGGGGTCCGCACGAGATACGCAGTATTTT CASSLTLAGSARDTQYF
. TRBJ1-1 TRBV18 . TGTGCCAGCTCCCAAGACGGGGGGCAAGCTTTCTTT CASSQDGGQAFF
TRBD2 TRBJ2-2 TRBV5-1 . TGCGCCAGCAGCGGAAGCGGGGGGGCGAACACCGGGGAGCTGTTTTTT CASSGSGGANTGELFF
TRBD2 TRBJ2-1 TRBV6-5 once TGTGCCAGCAGTGGGACTAGCGGGAGATACAATGAGCAGTTCTTC CASSGTSGRYNEQFF
. TRBJ1-6 TRBV4-3 . TGCGCCAGCAGCCAAGTGGCGGGGACTTATAATTCACCCCTCCACTTT CASSQVAGTYNSPLHF
TRBD1 TRBJ1-1 TRBV6-6 few TGTGCCAGCATTCTAACAGGGGGTCCCGGAGCTTTCTTT CASILTGGPGAFF
. TRBJ2-5 TRBV10-3 once TGTGCCATCAGTGAGTCGGGGCAGGGGAGTATCCAGACCCAGTACTTC CAISESGQGSIQTQYF
. TRBJ1-2 TRBV18 few TGTGCCAGCTCACCAGAGGCAGAATTTAACTATGGCTACACCTTC CASSPEAEFNYGYTF
. TRBJ2-1 TRBV5-4 . TGTGCCAGCAGCCAGGGGTCCTACAATGAGCAGTTCTTC CASSQGSYNEQFF
. TRBJ1-2 TRBV30 . TGTGCCTGGAGTGTACAGGGTAGGGGTGGCTACACCTTC CAWSVQGRGGYTF
TRBD1 TRBJ2-5 TRBV9 . TGTGCCAGCAGCGTTGGGACAGGGGGCGGTGGAGAGACCCAGTACTTC CASSVGTGGGGETQYF
. TRBJ2-5 TRBV7-6 . TGTGCCAGCAGCTCAACAGATCAAGAGACCCAGTACTTC CASSSTDQETQYF
TRBD1 TRBJ1-2 TRBV19 once TGTGCCAGTAGAATATACCCGGGGACAGGGGAGGACTATGGCTACACCTTC CASRIYPGTGEDYGYTF
. TRBJ2-7 TRBV10-3 . TGTGCCATCGGCAAGGACTCCCACGAGCAGTACTTC CAIGKDSHEQYF
. TRBJ2-7 TRBV6-1 few TGTGCCAGCCAATCGCAGGGTGACTCCTACGAGCAGTACTTC CASQSQGDSYEQYF
. TRBJ2-7 TRBV7-2 . TGTGCCAGCAGCTTATACAACTACGAGCAGTACTTC CASSLYNYEQYF
TRBD1 TRBJ2-1 TRBV5-1 few TGCGCCAGCAGCTTGGGGGACAGTTCCTACAATGAGCAGTTCTTC CASSLGDSSYNEQFF
TRBD2 TRBJ2-1 TRBV4-3 few TGCGCCAGCAGCCAAGGGACTAGCGGGGAATCCTACAATGAGCAGTTCTTC CASSQGTSGESYNEQFF
TRBD2 TRBJ2-3 TRBV4-1 . TGCGCCAGCAGCCGAGGGGGACTAGCGGGGGGCGATACGCAGTATTTT CASSRGGLAGGDTQYF
. TRBJ1-5 TRBV6-1 . TGTGCCAGCAGTGAAATCGAGGGGGGGAATCAGCCCCAGCATTTT CASSEIEGGNQPQHF
TRBD1 TRBJ1-2 TRBV28 . TGTGCCAGCAGTGTCCAGGGGGTCAGGTATGGCTACACCTTC CASSVQGVRYGYTF
TRBD1 TRBJ2-4 TRBV19 . TGTGCCAGTAGTACGGGACAGGGGGCAGACATTCAGTACTTC CASSTGQGADIQYF
. TRBJ2-5 TRBV7-9 . TGTGCCAGCAGCTTCACGAGGAACCAAGAGACCCAGTACTTC CASSFTRNQETQYF
. TRBJ2-2 TRBV6-5 once TGTGCCAGCAGGCAGGGGGGCACCGGGGAGCTGTTTTTT CASRQGGTGELFF
TRBD1 TRBJ2-5 TRBV6-5 . TGTGCCAGGGGACAGTTCACCGAAGAGACCCAGTACTTC CARGQFTEETQYF